Following are 23 T cell receptor beta chains from one sample sequenced in a study of graft-versus-host responses after intestinal transplantation. Here immunoSEQ multiplex PCR was the method, and the copy in TCRdb shows in-frame clones only, minus some. The profile shows 20,000 to 25,000 clones, roughly 95% of them singletons. The input for sequencing was PBMCs, taken 156 days after intestinal transplant. The source is a human patient who received an intestinal transplant, so some T cells may come from the graft donor.

The chain uses TRBV6-1 and TRBJ2-5, with TRBD1 matching over 8 bases. Germline CDR1 reads MNHNS; CDR2 reads SASEGT. The CDR3 length is 17 residues. After removal of 3 bases from V and 5 bases from J, the junction contained 14 bases not matched to a gene. CDR3 in DNA: TGTGCCAGCAGTGATAGGGTGCAGGGGGCGCTTTTTGAGACCCAGTACTTC. Protein: CASSDRVQGALFETQYF.

J is TRBJ2-5 and V is TRBV7-6; 10 bases align to TRBD2. Germline V gene lookup returns CDR1 SGHVS and CDR2 FNYEAQ. The ends lost 1 base at V and 9 bases at J; junction bases unmatched: 14. The CDR3 sequence is 17 residues long. The CDR3, as DNA: TGTGCCAGCAGCTTAGTCGGCGCTCCTAGCGGGGGCCGGCCCCAGTACTTC. Amino acids: CASSLVGAPSGGRPQYF.

The chain links TRBV6-5 to TRBJ1-3; 9 bases are shared with TRBD1. From germline, CDR1 is MNHEY and CDR2 SVGAGI. V shed 6 bases, J shed 8 bases, and the junction held 2 bases outside the gene matches. This CDR3 contains 12 residues. CDR3 in amino acids: CASSRDRDTIYF. For the CDR3, the DNA is TGTGCCAGCAGCCGGGACAGGGACACCATATATTTT.

This clone was detected once. The chain combines TRBV7-9 with TRBJ2-5; 8 nucleotides line up with TRBD1. The germline V gene encodes CDR1 SEHNR and CDR2 FQNEAQ (reference sequence). The CDR3 loop spans 15 amino acids. V lost 0 bases, J lost 4 bases, and 4 bases stayed unmatched. This CDR3 reads CASSLARTGTETQYF. As DNA, the CDR3 is TGTGCCAGCAGCTTAGCCCGGACAGGGACAGAGACCCAGTACTTC. Combining the CDR3 with reference TRBV7-9 and TRBJ2-5 gives the whole variable domain DTGVSQNPRHKITKRGQNVTFRCDPISEHNRLYWYRQTLGQGPEFLTYFQNEAQLEKSRLLSDRFSAERPKGSFSTLEIQRTEQGDSAMYLCASSLARTGTETQYFGPGTRLLVL.

V and J are TRBV5-6 and TRBJ2-5; no reliable D call. Trimming left V 0 bases short and J 4 bases short, with 16 bases between. The germline V gene has CDR1 SGHDT and CDR2 YYEEEE. The CDR3 is 16 amino acids. The CDR3 DNA is TGTGCCAGCAGCTTGGTCGTGACATTCTTCCCAGAGACCCAGTACTTC. This sequence encodes CASSLVVTFFPETQYF.

This chain connects TRBV7-9 to TRBJ2-5, with D possibly matching TRBD1 (5 bases). V dropped 2 bases and J dropped 0 bases, with 7 bases sitting between them. Looked up from germline, CDR1 is SEHNR and CDR2 is FQNEAQ (reference sequence). There are 14 residues in the CDR3. CDR3 sequence reads: CASSLNRYQETQYF. DNA for the CDR3: TGTGCCAGCAGCTTAAACAGGTACCAAGAGACCCAGTACTTC.

The V gene is TRBV6-1, the J gene TRBJ1-1, with D possibly TRBD1 on 5 matching bases. This CDR3 region has 14 residues. From germline, CDR1 is MNHNS and CDR2 SASEGT. The germline V and J ends were trimmed by 4 bases and 2 bases, with 11 bases remaining between them. CDR3 sequence: CASSAGLENTEAFF. The CDR3 DNA is TGTGCCAGCAGTGCGGGGCTCGAAAACACTGAAGCTTTCTTT.

V usage is TRBV10-2 and J usage is TRBJ2-7; the D gene is possibly TRBD2 (6 bases). The CDR3 covers 11 residues. The germline CDR1 and CDR2 sequences are WSHSY and SAAADI. V lost 8 bases, J lost 3 bases, and 8 bases lay in between. The CDR3 protein is CASQGGYEQYF. The CDR3 nucleotides are TGCGCCAGCCAGGGAGGCTACGAGCAGTACTTC.

The chain combines TRBV4-1 with TRBJ2-6, with D unclear. This CDR3 comprises 14 residues. Trimming stripped 5 bases from V and 0 bases from J, with 5 bases between. Germline V gene sequence: CDR1 MGHRA, CDR2 YSYEKL. In DNA form, the CDR3 reads TGCGCCAGCAGCGAGAGCTCTGGGGCCAACGTCCTGACTTTC. Translated, it gives CASSESSGANVLTF.

The V call is TRBV29-1, the J call TRBJ1-2; 11 bases match TRBD1. This CDR3 contains 13 residues. The V gene end was trimmed by 4 bases and the J gene end by 13 bases; junction bases not matched to a gene: 11. The germline V gene encodes CDR1 SQVTM and CDR2 ANQGSEA. The CDR3 region has the DNA TGCAGCGTTGCGGGGACAGGGGGTATGGAGGGCACCTTC. Its protein product is CSVAGTGGMEGTF.

The chain carries TRBV2 and TRBJ1-5, with a possible D match to TRBD1 (6 bases). V was pared by 7 bases and J by 3 bases, with 13 bases between. The CDR3 totals 14 residues. CDR1 is SNHLY, CDR2 FYNNEI, per germline. The chain's CDR3 is CASKATGPNQPQHF. The CDR3, as DNA: TGTGCCAGCAAGGCTACAGGGCCCAATCAGCCCCAGCATTTT.

Concerning this clone: Additional DNA sequences in this sample encode the identical CDR3. The chain uses TRBV11-2 and TRBJ1-4; no definite D call. V was pared by 5 bases and J by 4 bases, with 14 bases between. This CDR3 is built from 15 residues. CDR1 is SGHAT, CDR2 FQNNGV, per germline. The CDR3 sequence is CASSHRTANNEKLFF. CDR3 DNA sequence: TGTGCCAGCAGCCACCGGACGGCGAATAATGAAAAACTGTTTTTT.

V gene TRBV7-9 combines with J gene TRBJ2-1; a possible D gene is TRBD1 (6 bases). Germline lookup yields CDR1 SEHNR and CDR2 FQNEAQ (reference sequence). V shed 5 bases and J shed 7 bases, with 15 bases lying between them. There are 14 residues in the CDR3. The CDR3 DNA sequence: TGTGCCAGCAGCCGTCAGGGGTTCCCGAATGAGCAGTTCTTC. Translation: CASSRQGFPNEQFF. The full variable domain, completed using reference TRBV7-9 and TRBJ2-1, is DTGVSQNPRHKITKRGQNVTFRCDPISEHNRLYWYRQTLGQGPEFLTYFQNEAQLEKSRLLSDRFSAERPKGSFSTLEIQRTEQGDSAMYLCASSRQGFPNEQFFGPGTRLTVL.

The chain links TRBV5-6 to TRBJ1-2, with D possibly being TRBD1 (5 bases). Germline CDR1 and CDR2: SGHDT and YYEEEE. V lost 4 bases, J lost 4 bases, and 14 bases lay in between. The CDR3 loop spans 14 amino acids. CDR3 bases: TGTGCCAGCAGCAACGACAGCTCCGGCTATGGCTACACCTTC. Translating it yields CASSNDSSGYGYTF. Together with reference TRBV5-6 and TRBJ1-2, the CDR3 gives the full variable domain: DAGVTQSPTHLIKTRGQQVTLRCSPKSGHDTVSWYQQALGQGPQFIFQYYEEEERQRGNFPDRFSGHQFPNYSSELNVNALLLGDSALYLCASSNDSSGYGYTFGSGTRLTVV.

This chain joins TRBV27 and TRBJ2-1; 7 positions agree with TRBD1. The length of the CDR3 is 15 residues. The ends lost 5 bases at V and 3 bases at J; junction bases unmatched: 7. Germline V gene sequence: CDR1 MNHEY, CDR2 SMNVEV (reference sequence). CDR3 sequence (DNA): TGTGCCAGCAGTCCAACCGGGACAGTCTACAATGAGCAGTTCTTC. Translated, it gives CASSPTGTVYNEQFF.

The V gene is TRBV30, the J gene TRBJ2-1; D call uncertain. Germline V CDR1 and CDR2: GTSNPN, SVGIG (reference sequence). The CDR3 consists of 13 residues. Trimming removed 8 bases at V and 0 bases at J, with 11 bases between. The CDR3 DNA is TGTGCCGGCATGGGGATCTCCTACAATGAGCAGTTCTTC. As protein: CAGMGISYNEQFF.

This chain joins TRBV30 and TRBJ2-2; tentative D call: TRBD2 (8 bases). Trimming cost V 4 bases and J 6 bases, with 27 bases left between them. The germline CDR1 and CDR2 sequences are GTSNPN and SVGIG (reference sequence). This CDR3 is built from 18 residues. In DNA, the CDR3 is TGTGCCTGGATTGGAGCCAGGGGGACGGGAGGGCCTCCCGGGGAGCTGTTTTTT. Protein product: CAWIGARGTGGPPGELFF.

The chain couples TRBV7-9 to TRBJ1-1; D unclear. Germline CDR1 SEHNR, CDR2 FQNEAQ (reference sequence). CDR3 length: 13 amino acids. V lost 6 bases and J 4 bases, leaving 12 bases between the germline ends. Here the CDR3 reads CASRTEVGTEAFF. DNA for the CDR3: TGTGCCAGCAGAACAGAAGTCGGCACTGAAGCTTTCTTT.

This chain connects TRBV9 to TRBJ2-5; D might be TRBD1 or TRBD2, each matching 6 bases. The CDR3 is made up of 15 amino acids. In germline, CDR1 is SGDLS, CDR2 YYNGEE. V was pared by 4 bases and J by 7 bases, with 20 bases between. This CDR3 is CASSPWPGGPGTQYF. The CDR3 nucleotides are TGTGCCAGCAGCCCTTGGCCTGGGGGGCCGGGGACCCAGTACTTC. The full variable domain, in which reference TRBV9 and TRBJ2-5 provide the parts outside the CDR3, is DSGVTQTPKHLITATGQRVTLRCSPRSGDLSVYWYQQSLDQGLQFLIQYYNGEERAKGNILERFSAQQFPDLHSELNLSSLELGDSALYFCASSPWPGGPGTQYFGPGTRLLVL.

The CDR3, as DNA: TGTGCCAGCTCCATTACCGGGCCCTACGAGCAGTACTTC. It is translated as CASSITGPYEQYF. The chain joins TRBV6-1 to TRBJ2-7, with unresolved D. The V gene's germline CDR1 is MNHNS and CDR2 SASEGT. V was shortened by 8 bases and J by 2 bases, with 13 bases between the two germline ends. The CDR3 runs 13 residues.

V usage is TRBV6-1 and J usage is TRBJ2-3; the match to TRBD1 covers 9 bases. This CDR3 region has 14 residues. Trimming cost V 6 bases and J 7 bases; bases outside gene matches: 8. Per germline, CDR1 MNHNS and CDR2 SASEGT. The CDR3 DNA is TGTGCCAGCAGGAGGGACAGGGCTACTAATACGCAGTATTTT. Protein: CASRRDRATNTQYF.

The gene calls are TRBV7-9 and TRBJ1-5, with TRBD1 identical over 9 bases. CDR3 size: 14 residues. Per germline, CDR1 SEHNR and CDR2 FQNEAQ (reference sequence). J lost 7 bases, V lost 1 base, and 2 bases had no gene match. CDR3 amino acids: CASSLGQGEQPQHF. The CDR3 region has the DNA TGTGCCAGCAGCTTAGGACAGGGGGAACAGCCCCAGCATTTT.

This chain connects TRBV10-3 to TRBJ1-5; tentatively, D is TRBD1 (5 bases). V lost 6 bases and J lost 3, with 9 bases in between. The CDR3 runs to 13 residues. The germline gives CDR1 ENHRY, CDR2 SYGVKD. The CDR3 protein is CAIRDSLNQPQHF. CDR3 nucleotides: TGTGCCATCAGAGACAGCCTCAATCAGCCCCAGCATTTT.